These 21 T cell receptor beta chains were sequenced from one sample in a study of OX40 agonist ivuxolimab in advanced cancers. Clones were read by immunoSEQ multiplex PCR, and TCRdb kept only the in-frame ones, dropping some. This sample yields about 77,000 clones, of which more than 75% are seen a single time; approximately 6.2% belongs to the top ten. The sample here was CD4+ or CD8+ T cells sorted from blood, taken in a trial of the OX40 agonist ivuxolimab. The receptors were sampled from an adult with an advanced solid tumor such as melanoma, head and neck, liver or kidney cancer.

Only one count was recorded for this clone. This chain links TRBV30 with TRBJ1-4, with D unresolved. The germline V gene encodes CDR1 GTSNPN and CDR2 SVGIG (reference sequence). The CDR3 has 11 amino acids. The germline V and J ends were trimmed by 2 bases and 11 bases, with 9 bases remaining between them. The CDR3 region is CAWSSMNKLFF. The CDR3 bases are TGTGCCTGGAGTTCAATGAATAAACTGTTTTTT.

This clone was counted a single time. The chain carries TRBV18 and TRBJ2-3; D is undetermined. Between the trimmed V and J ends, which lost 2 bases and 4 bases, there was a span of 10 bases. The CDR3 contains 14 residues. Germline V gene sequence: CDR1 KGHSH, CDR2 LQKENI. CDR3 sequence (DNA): TGTGCCAGCTCACCATCTCCTCGACCAGATACGCAGTATTTT. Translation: CASSPSPRPDTQYF.

The CDR3 loop reads CASGIPGQTNYEQYF. The CDR3 nucleotides read TGTGCCAGCGGCATACCGGGACAGACAAACTACGAGCAGTACTTC. The chain uses TRBV2 and TRBJ2-7, with 7 bases that match TRBD1. The CDR3 is 15 amino acids. Unmatched junction bases numbered 13, after V lost 8 bases and J lost 3 bases. Germline loops: CDR1 SNHLY, CDR2 FYNNEI.

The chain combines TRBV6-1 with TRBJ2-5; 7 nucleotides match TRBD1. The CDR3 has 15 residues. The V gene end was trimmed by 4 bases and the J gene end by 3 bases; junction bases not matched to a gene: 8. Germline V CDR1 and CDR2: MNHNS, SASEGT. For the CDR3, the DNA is TGTGCCAGCAGTGGAGGGGGCAGGGGAAAAGAGACCCAGTACTTC. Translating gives CASSGGGRGKETQYF.

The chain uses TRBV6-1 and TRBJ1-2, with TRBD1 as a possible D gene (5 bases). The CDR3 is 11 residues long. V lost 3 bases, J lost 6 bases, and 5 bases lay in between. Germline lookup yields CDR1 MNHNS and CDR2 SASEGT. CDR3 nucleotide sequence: TGTGCCAGCAGTGACAGGGATGGCTACACCTTC. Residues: CASSDRDGYTF.

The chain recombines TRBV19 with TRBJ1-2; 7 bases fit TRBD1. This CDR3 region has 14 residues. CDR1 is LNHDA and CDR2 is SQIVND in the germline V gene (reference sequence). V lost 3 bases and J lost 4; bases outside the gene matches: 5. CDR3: CASSIETGTYGYTF. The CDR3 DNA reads TGTGCCAGTAGTATCGAGACAGGGACCTATGGCTACACCTTC.

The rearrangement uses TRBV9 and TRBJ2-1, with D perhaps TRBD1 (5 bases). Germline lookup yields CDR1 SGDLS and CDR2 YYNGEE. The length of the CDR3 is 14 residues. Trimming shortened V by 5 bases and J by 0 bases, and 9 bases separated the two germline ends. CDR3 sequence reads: CASSKDTSYNEQFF. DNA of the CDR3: TGTGCCAGCAGTAAGGACACCTCCTACAATGAGCAGTTCTTC.

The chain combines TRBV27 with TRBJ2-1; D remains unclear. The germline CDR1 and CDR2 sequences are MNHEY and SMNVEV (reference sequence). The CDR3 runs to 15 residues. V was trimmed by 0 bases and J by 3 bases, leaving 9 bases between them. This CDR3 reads CASSLSLGNYNEQFF. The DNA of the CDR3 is TGTGCCAGCAGTTTATCGCTGGGAAACTACAATGAGCAGTTCTTC.

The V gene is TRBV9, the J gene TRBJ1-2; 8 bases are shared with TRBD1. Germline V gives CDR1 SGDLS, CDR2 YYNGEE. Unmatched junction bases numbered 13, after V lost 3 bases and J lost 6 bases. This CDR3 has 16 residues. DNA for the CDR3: TGTGCCAGCAGCGAGGGACTTGGACAGGGTTTGAATGGCTACACCTTC. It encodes CASSEGLGQGLNGYTF. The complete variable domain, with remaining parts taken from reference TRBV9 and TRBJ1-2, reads DSGVTQTPKHLITATGQRVTLRCSPRSGDLSVYWYQQSLDQGLQFLIQYYNGEERAKGNILERFSAQQFPDLHSELNLSSLELGDSALYFCASSEGLGQGLNGYTFGSGTRLTVV.

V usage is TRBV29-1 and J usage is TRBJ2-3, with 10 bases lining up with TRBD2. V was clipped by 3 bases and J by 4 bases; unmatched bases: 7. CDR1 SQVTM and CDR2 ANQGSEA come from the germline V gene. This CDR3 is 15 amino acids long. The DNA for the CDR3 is TGCAGCGTTGACAGCGGGGGGGGCGAAGCAGATACGCAGTATTTT. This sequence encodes CSVDSGGGEADTQYF.

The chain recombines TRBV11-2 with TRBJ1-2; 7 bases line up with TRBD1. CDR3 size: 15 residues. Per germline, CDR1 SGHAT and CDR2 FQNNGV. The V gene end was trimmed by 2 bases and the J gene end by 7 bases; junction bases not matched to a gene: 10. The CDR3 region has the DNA TGTGCCAGCAGCTTATGGGACAGTAGAGGCGGTGGCTACACCTTC. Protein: CASSLWDSRGGGYTF.

CDR3 coding DNA: TGTGCCAGCAGTTCAGGGTTGAACACTGAAGCTTTCTTT. Translating it yields CASSSGLNTEAFF. The rearrangement joins TRBV27 to TRBJ1-1; D is possibly TRBD1 (5 bases). The germline V gene encodes CDR1 MNHEY and CDR2 SMNVEV (reference sequence). CDR3 length: 13 amino acids. Trimming pared 4 bases from V and 0 bases from J, leaving 6 bases between.

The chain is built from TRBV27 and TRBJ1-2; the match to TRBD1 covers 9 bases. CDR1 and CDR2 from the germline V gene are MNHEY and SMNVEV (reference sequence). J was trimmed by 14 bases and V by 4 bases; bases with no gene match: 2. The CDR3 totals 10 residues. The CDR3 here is CASSSGQGTF. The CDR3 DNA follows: TGTGCCAGCAGTTCGGGACAGGGAACCTTC.

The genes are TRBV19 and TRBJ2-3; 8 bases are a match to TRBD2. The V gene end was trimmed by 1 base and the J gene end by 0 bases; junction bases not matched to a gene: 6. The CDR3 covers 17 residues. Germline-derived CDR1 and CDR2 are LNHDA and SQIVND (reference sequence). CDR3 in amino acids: CASSIVGASGSTDTQYF. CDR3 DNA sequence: TGTGCCAGTAGTATAGTTGGGGCTAGCGGGAGCACAGATACGCAGTATTTT.

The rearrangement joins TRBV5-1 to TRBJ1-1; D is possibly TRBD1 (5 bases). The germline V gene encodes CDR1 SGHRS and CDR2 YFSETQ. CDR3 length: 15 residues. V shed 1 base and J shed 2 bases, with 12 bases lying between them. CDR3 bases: TGCGCCAGCAGCTTGCCTCAGGGCGGAAACACTGAAGCTTTCTTT. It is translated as CASSLPQGGNTEAFF.

The CDR3: CASRSSGGGNEQFF. CDR3 bases: TGTGCCAGCAGAAGTAGCGGGGGGGGAAATGAGCAGTTCTTC. The chain joins TRBV25-1 to TRBJ2-1; TRBD2 agrees at 11 bases. The CDR3 covers 14 residues. Per germline, CDR1 MGHDK and CDR2 SYGVNS. V trimming: 6 bases; J trimming: 7 bases; junction bases outside the gene matches: 5.

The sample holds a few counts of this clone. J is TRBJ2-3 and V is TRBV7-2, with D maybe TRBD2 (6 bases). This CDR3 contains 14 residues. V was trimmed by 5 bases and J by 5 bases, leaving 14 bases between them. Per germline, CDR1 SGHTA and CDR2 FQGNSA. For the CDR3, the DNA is TGTGCCAGCAGCCTCATGACTAGAGGAGATACGCAGTATTTT. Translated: CASSLMTRGDTQYF.

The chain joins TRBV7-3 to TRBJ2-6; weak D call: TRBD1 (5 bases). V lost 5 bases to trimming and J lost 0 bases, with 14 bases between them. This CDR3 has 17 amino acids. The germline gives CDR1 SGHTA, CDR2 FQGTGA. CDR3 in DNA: TGTGCCAGCAGCCCCGGACATACTCTCTCTGGGGCCAACGTCCTGACTTTC. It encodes CASSPGHTLSGANVLTF.

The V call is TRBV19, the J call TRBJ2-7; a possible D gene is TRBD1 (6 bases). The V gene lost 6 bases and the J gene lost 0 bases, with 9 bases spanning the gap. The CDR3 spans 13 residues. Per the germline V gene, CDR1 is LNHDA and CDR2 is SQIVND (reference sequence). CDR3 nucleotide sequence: TGTGCCAGTAGACAGGGTGTCTCCTACGAGCAGTACTTC. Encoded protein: CASRQGVSYEQYF.

CDR3: CASNSGGQGGHEQYF. The CDR3, as DNA: TGCGCCAGCAATTCAGGGGGGCAGGGTGGCCACGAGCAGTACTTC. The chain has TRBV5-1 and TRBJ2-7, with D maybe TRBD1 (7 bases). V shed 6 bases and J shed 5 bases, with 21 bases lying between them. From germline, CDR1 is SGHRS and CDR2 YFSETQ. The length of the CDR3 is 15 residues.

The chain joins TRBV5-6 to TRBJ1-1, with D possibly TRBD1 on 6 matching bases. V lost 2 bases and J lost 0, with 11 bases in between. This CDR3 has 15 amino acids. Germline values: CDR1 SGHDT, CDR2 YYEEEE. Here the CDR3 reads CASSFQGSLNTEAFF. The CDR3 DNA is TGTGCCAGCAGCTTTCAGGGGTCTTTGAACACTGAAGCTTTCTTT.